What follows describes a single T cell receptor (beta chain). This record belongs to a study of technical replicates of blood from four donors. The assay was immunoSEQ multiplex PCR, and TCRdb's table has in-frame clones only and misses some. The repertoire consists of about 73,000 clones, with roughly 90% occurring once and the leading ten covering about 4.3%. The CDR3 length is 15 residues. CDR1 is SGHTA and CDR2 is FQGNSA in the germline V gene. Germline trimming cut 5 bases from V and 3 bases from J; bases unmatched to any gene: 6. The TCR was taken from a human donor in good health. Some clones in this sample may be carry-over from other donors' samples. This chain links TRBV7-2 with TRBJ2-7; 11 bases are a match to TRBD2. Sequencing was performed on PBMCs. CDR3 nucleotides: TGTGCCAGCAGCCTGCACCTAGCGGGGGGCTACGAGCAGTACTTC. Its translation is CASSLHLAGGYEQYF.